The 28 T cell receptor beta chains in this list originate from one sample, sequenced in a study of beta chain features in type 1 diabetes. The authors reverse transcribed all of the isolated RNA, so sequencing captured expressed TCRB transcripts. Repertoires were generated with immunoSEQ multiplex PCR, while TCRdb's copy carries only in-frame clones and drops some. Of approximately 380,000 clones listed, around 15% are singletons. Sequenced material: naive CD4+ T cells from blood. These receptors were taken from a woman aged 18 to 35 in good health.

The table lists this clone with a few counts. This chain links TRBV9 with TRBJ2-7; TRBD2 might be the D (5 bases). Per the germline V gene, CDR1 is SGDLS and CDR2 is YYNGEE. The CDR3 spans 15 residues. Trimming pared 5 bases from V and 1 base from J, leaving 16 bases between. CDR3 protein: CASRQEEGGSYEQYF. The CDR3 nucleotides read TGTGCCAGCAGACAAGAAGAGGGCGGATCCTACGAGCAGTACTTC.

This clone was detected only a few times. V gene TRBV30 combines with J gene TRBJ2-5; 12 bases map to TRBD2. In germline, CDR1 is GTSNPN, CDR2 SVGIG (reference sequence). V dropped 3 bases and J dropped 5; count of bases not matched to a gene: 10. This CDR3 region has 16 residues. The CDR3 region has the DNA TGTGCCTGGAGGCCCCCTAGCGGGAGGGCCCGGGAGACCCAGTACTTC. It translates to CAWRPPSGRARETQYF.

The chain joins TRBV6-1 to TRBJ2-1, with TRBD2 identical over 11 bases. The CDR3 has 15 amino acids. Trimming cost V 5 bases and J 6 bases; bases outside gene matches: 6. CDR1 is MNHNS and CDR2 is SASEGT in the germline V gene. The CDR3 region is CASSPTSGIVNEQFF. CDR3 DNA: TGTGCCAGCAGTCCGACTAGCGGGATCGTCAATGAGCAGTTCTTC.

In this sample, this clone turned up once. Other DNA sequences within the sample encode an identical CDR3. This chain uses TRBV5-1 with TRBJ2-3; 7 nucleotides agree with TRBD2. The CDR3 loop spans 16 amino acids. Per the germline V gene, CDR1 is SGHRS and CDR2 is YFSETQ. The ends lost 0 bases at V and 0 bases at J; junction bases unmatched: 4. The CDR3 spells CASSLAASGSTDTQYF. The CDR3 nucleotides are TGCGCCAGCAGCTTGGCAGCTAGCGGAAGCACAGATACGCAGTATTTT. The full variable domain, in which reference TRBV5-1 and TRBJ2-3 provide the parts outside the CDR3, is KAGVTQTPRYLIKTRGQQVTLSCSPISGHRSVSWYQQTPGQGLQFLFEYFSETQRNKGNFPGRFSGRQFSNSRSEMNVSTLELGDSALYLCASSLAASGSTDTQYFGPGTRLTVL.

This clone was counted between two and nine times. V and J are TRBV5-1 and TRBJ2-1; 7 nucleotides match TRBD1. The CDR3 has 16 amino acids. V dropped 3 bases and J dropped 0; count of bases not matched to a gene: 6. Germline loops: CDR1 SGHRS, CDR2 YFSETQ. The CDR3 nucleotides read TGCGCCAGCAGCTCGGGACAGTCGAGCTCCTACAATGAGCAGTTCTTC. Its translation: CASSSGQSSSYNEQFF. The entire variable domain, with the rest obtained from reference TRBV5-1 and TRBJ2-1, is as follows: KAGVTQTPRYLIKTRGQQVTLSCSPISGHRSVSWYQQTPGQGLQFLFEYFSETQRNKGNFPGRFSGRQFSNSRSEMNVSTLELGDSALYLCASSSGQSSSYNEQFFGPGTRLTVL.

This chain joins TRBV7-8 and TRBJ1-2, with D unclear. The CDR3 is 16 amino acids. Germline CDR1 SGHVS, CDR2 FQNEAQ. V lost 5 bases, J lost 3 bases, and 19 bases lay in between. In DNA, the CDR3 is TGTGCCAGCAGCCCGGTGCGTACAGTCGGGGACTATGGCTACACCTTC. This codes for CASSPVRTVGDYGYTF.

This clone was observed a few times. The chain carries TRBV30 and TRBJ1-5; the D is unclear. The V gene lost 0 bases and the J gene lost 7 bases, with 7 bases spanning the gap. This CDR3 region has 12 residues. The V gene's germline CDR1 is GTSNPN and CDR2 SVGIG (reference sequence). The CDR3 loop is CAWSVLGQPQHF. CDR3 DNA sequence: TGTGCCTGGAGTGTACTAGGGCAGCCCCAGCATTTT.

The CDR3 region has the DNA TGTGCCAGCAAGGGGTGGGGAGATACGCAGTATTTT. Translating gives CASKGWGDTQYF. The rearrangement uses TRBV7-3 and TRBJ2-3; TRBD1 is a possible D gene (5 bases). Germline-derived CDR1 and CDR2 are SGHTA and FQGTGA. The germline V and J ends were trimmed by 7 bases and 5 bases, with 10 bases remaining between them. The CDR3 covers 12 residues.

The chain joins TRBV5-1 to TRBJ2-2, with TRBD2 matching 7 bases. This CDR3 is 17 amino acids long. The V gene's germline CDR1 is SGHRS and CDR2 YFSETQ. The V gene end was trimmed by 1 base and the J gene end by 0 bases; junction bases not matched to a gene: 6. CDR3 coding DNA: TGCGCCAGCAGCTTGAGGTCGGGGGGTCCGAACACCGGGGAGCTGTTTTTT. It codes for CASSLRSGGPNTGELFF. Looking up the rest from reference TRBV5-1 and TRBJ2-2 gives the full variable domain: KAGVTQTPRYLIKTRGQQVTLSCSPISGHRSVSWYQQTPGQGLQFLFEYFSETQRNKGNFPGRFSGRQFSNSRSEMNVSTLELGDSALYLCASSLRSGGPNTGELFFGEGSRLTVL.

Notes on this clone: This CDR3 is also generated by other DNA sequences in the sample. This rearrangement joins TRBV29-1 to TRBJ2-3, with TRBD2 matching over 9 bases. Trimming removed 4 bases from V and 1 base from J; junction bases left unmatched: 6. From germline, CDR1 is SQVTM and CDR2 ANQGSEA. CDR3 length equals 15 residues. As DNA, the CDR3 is TGCAGCGTTGGGGGACTAGCTGGCCGCACAGATACGCAGTATTTT. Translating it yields CSVGGLAGRTDTQYF.

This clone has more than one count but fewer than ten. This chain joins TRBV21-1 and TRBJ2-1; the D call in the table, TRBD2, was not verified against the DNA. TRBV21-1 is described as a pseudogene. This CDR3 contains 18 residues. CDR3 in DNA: TGTGCCAGCAGCACCTTCTGCTGGACTAGCGGGAGGGCCAATGAGCAGTTCTTC. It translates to CASSTFCWTSGRANEQFF.

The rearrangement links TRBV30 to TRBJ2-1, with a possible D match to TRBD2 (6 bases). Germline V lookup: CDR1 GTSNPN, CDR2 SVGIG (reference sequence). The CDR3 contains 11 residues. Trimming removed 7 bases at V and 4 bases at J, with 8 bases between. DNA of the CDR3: TGTGCCTCGAGCGGGTACAATGAGCAGTTCTTC. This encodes CASSGYNEQFF.

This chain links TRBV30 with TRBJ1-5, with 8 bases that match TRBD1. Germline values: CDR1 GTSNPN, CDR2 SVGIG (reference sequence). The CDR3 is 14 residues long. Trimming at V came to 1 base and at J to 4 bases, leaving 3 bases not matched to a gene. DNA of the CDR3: TGTGCCTGGAGTGAGGGACAGGCGAATCAGCCCCAGCATTTT. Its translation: CAWSEGQANQPQHF.

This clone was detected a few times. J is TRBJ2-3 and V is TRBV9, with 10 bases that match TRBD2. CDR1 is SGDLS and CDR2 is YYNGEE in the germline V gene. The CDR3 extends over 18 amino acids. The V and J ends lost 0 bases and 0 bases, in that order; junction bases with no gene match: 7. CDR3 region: CASSVGVAGGLSTDTQYF. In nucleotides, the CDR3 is TGTGCCAGCAGCGTAGGGGTAGCGGGAGGTCTTAGCACAGATACGCAGTATTTT. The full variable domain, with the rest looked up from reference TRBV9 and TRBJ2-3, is DSGVTQTPKHLITATGQRVTLRCSPRSGDLSVYWYQQSLDQGLQFLIQYYNGEERAKGNILERFSAQQFPDLHSELNLSSLELGDSALYFCASSVGVAGGLSTDTQYFGPGTRLTVL.

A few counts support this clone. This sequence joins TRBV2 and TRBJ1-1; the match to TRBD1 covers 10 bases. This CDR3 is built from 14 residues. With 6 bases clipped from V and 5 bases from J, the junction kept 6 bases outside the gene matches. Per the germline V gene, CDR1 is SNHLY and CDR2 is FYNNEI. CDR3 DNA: TGTGCCAGCAGGGACGACAGGGGGCGGACTGAAGCTTTCTTT. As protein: CASRDDRGRTEAFF.

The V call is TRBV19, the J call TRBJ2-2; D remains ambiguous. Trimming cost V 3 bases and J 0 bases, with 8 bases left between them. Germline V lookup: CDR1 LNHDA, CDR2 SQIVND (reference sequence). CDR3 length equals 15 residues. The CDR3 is CASSMKRSNTGELFF. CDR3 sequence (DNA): TGTGCCAGTAGTATGAAGAGATCGAACACCGGGGAGCTGTTTTTT.

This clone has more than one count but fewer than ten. The CDR3 is CSVCEDYRQPQHF. The CDR3 nucleotides are TGCAGCGTTTGTGAGGACTATCGACAGCCCCAGCATTTT. J is TRBJ1-5 and V is TRBV29-1; D is ambiguous. Germline V gene sequence: CDR1 SQVTM, CDR2 ANQGSEA. This CDR3 is 13 amino acids long. The V and J ends lost 5 bases and 7 bases respectively, with 15 bases between them. The full variable domain, rest sourced from reference TRBV29-1 and TRBJ1-5, is SAVISQKPSRDICQRGTSLTIQCQVDSQVTMMFWYRQQPGQSLTLIATANQGSEATYESGFVIDKFPISRPNLTFSTLTVSNMSPEDSSIYLCSVCEDYRQPQHFGDGTRLSIL.

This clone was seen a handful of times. CDR3 bases: TGTGCCAGCACCCTGATGGGGGAGGGGTACACCGGGGAGCTGTTTTTT. It encodes CASTLMGEGYTGELFF. The rearrangement joins TRBV28 to TRBJ2-2; 7 bases are shared with TRBD2. Germline values: CDR1 MDHEN, CDR2 SYDVKM. V trimming: 7 bases; J trimming: 3 bases; junction bases outside the gene matches: 11. CDR3 length equals 16 residues.

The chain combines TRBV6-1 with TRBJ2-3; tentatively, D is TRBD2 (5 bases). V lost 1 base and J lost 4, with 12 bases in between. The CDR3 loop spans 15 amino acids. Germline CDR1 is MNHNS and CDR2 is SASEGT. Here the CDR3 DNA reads TGTGCCAGCAGTGAAGGGGAGTCTTCCCCAGATACGCAGTATTTT. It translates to CASSEGESSPDTQYF.

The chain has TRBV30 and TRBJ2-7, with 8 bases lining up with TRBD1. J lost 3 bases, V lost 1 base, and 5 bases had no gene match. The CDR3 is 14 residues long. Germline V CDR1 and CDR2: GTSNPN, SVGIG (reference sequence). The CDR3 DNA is TGTGCCTGGAGTGCACAGGGGGTTCACTACGAGCAGTACTTC. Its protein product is CAWSAQGVHYEQYF.

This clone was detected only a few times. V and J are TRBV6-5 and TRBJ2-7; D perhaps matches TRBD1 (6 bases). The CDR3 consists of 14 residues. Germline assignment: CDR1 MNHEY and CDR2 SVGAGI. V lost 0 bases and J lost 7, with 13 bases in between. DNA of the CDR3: TGTGCCAGCAGTTACTCGACAGGCTTTATGGAGCAGTACTTC. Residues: CASSYSTGFMEQYF.

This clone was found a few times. CDR3 sequence (DNA): TGTGCCTGGAGTGTAAGCGGGAGACTTGAGACCCAGTACTTC. Its translation: CAWSVSGRLETQYF. This sequence joins TRBV30 and TRBJ2-5, with 8 nucleotides matching TRBD2. Germline V gives CDR1 GTSNPN, CDR2 SVGIG (reference sequence). Trimming at V came to 0 bases and at J to 5 bases, leaving 5 bases not matched to a gene. The CDR3 has 14 amino acids.

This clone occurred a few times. The CDR3 protein is CASRSGRRGTDTQYF. The CDR3 DNA reads TGTGCCAGCAGGAGCGGGAGAAGAGGCACAGATACGCAGTATTTT. The chain employs TRBV28 and TRBJ2-3, with 8 nucleotides matching TRBD2. CDR1 is MDHEN, CDR2 SYDVKM, per germline. This CDR3 has 15 amino acids. The V gene end was trimmed by 6 bases and the J gene end by 1 base; junction bases not matched to a gene: 6.

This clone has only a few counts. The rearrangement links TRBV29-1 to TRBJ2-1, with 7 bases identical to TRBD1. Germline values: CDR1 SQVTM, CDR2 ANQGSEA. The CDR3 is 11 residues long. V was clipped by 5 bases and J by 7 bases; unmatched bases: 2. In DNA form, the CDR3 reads TGCAGCGTTATGACAGGGAATGAGCAGTTCTTC. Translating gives CSVMTGNEQFF.

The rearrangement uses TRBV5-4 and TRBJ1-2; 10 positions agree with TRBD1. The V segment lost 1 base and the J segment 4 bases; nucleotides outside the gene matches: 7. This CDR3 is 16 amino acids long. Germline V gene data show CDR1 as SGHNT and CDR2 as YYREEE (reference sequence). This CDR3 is CASSLTGQGMSYGYTF. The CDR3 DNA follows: TGTGCCAGCAGCTTGACGGGACAGGGGATGAGCTATGGCTACACCTTC.

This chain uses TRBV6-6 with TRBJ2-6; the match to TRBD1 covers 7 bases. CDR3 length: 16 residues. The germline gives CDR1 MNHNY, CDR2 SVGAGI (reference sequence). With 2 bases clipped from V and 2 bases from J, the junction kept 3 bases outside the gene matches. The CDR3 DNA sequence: TGTGCCAGCAGTTACGCACAGGGGACTGGGGCCAACGTCCTGACTTTC. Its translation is CASSYAQGTGANVLTF.

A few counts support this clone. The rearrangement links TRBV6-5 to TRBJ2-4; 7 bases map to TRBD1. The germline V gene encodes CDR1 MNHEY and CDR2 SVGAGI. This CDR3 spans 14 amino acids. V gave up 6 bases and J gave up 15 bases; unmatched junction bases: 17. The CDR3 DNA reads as TGTGCCAGCAGCCACACGGGACAGTCCCCTGGGAGGTACTTC. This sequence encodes CASSHTGQSPGRYF.

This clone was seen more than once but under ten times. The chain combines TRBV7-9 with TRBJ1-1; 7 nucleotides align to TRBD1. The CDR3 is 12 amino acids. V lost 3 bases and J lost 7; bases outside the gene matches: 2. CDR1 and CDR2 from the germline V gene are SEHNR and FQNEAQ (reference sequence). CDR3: CASSLTGYEAFF. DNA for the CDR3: TGTGCCAGCAGCTTGACAGGGTATGAAGCTTTCTTT.